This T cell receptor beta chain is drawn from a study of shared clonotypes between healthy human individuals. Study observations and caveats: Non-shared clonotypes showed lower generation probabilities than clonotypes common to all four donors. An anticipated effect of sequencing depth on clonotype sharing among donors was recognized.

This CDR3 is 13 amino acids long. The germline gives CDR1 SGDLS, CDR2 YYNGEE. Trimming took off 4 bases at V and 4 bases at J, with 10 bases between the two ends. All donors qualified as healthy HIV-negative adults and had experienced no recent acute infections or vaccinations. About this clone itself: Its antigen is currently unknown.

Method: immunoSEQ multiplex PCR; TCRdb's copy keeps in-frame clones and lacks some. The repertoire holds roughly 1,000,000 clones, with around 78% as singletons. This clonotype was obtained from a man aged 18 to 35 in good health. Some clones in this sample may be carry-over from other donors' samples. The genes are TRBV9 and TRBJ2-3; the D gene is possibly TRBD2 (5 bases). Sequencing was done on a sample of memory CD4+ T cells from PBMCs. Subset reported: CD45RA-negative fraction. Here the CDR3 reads CASSPRAPDTQYF. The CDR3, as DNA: TGTGCCAGCAGCCCGAGGGCTCCAGATACGCAGTATTTT. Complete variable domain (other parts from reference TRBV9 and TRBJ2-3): DSGVTQTPKHLITATGQRVTLRCSPRSGDLSVYWYQQSLDQGLQFLIQYYNGEERAKGNILERFSAQQFPDLHSELNLSSLELGDSALYFCASSPRAPDTQYFGPGTRLTVL.